The T cell receptor beta chain described here comes from a study of blood T cell repertoires in COVID-19. Overall study: The analysed material was cDNA or gDNA that came from T cells, B-cell-depleted T cells, or PBMCs.

V gave up 3 bases and J gave up 6 bases; unmatched junction bases: 13. Per the germline V gene, CDR1 is SGHTA and CDR2 is FQGNSA. The CDR3 covers 17 residues. Clones were sequenced by immunoSEQ multiplex PCR, and TCRdb holds only the in-frame ones, with some missing. The data contain 90,000 or so clones, around 90% of them singletons. Only one count was recorded for this clone. This rearrangement joins TRBV7-2 to TRBJ2-1; 8 nucleotides align to TRBD2. The receptor was derived from a man between 18 and 29 years old with COVID-19, enrolled during active disease. The sequenced sample was peripheral blood. The chain's CDR3 is CASSLISGVLRGNEQFF. The CDR3, as DNA: TGTGCCAGCAGCTTGATTAGCGGGGTGCTACGGGGCAATGAGCAGTTCTTC.